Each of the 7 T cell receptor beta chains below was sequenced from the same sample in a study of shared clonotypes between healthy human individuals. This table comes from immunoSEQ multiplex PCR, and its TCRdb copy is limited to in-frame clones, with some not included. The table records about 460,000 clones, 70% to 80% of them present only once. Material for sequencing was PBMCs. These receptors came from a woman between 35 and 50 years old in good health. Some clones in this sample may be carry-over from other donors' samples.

CDR3 sequence: CASSGPGQPQHF. In DNA form, the CDR3 reads TGTGCCAGCAGTGGGCCTGGGCAGCCCCAGCATTTT. V usage is TRBV6-1 and J usage is TRBJ1-5; D gene ambiguous. The V and J ends lost 4 bases and 7 bases respectively, with 8 bases between them. Germline V lookup: CDR1 MNHNS, CDR2 SASEGT. The length of the CDR3 is 12 residues.

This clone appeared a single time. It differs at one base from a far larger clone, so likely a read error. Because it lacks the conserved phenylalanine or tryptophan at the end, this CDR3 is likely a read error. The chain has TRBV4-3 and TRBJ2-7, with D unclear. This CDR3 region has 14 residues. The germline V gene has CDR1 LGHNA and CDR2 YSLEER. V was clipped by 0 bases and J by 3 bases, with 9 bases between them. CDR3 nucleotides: TGCGCCAGCAGCCAAGACCGTTACAGCTACGAGCAGTACTAC. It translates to CASSQDRYSYEQYY.

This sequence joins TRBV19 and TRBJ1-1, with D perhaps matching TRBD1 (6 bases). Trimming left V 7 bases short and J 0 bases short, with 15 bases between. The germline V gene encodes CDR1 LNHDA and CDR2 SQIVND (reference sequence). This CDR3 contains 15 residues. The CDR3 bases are TGTGCCAGTAATCGGGGGGGCGCAGTGAACACTGAAGCTTTCTTT. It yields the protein CASNRGGAVNTEAFF.

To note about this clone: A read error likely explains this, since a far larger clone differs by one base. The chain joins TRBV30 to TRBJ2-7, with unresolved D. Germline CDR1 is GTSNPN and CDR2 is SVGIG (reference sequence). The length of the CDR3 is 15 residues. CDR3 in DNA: TGTGTCTTAGCCTTGGACCAGATAGTGGCCTACGAGCAGTACTTC. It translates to CVLALDQIVAYEQYF.

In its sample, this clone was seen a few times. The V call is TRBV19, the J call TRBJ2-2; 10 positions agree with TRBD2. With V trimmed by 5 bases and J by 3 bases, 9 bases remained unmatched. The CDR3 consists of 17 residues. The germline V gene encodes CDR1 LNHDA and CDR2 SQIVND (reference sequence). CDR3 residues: CASSPLGTSADTGELFF. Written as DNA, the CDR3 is TGTGCCAGTAGTCCCCTTGGGACTAGCGCCGACACCGGGGAGCTGTTTTTT.

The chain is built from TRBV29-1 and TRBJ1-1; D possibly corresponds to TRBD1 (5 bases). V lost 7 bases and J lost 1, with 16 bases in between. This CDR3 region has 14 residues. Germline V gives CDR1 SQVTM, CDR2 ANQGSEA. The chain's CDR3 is CSATPQGWNTEAFF. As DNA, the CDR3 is TGCAGCGCCACCCCCCAGGGTTGGAACACTGAAGCTTTCTTT.

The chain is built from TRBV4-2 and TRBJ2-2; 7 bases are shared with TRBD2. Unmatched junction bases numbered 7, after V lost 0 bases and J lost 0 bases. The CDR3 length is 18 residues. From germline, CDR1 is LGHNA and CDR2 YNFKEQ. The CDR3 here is CASSQDPGGRPNTGELFF. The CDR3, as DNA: TGTGCCAGCAGCCAAGATCCGGGCGGGAGACCGAACACCGGGGAGCTGTTTTTT.